The clone carrying this T cell receptor (beta chain) was recorded a few times. Its antigen is not identified. Germline CDR1 is KGHSH and CDR2 is LQKENI. V lost 6 bases to trimming and J lost 1 base, with 7 bases between them. The CDR3 consists of 13 residues. The sample originates from a study of cytomegalovirus exposure and HLA in healthy donors. Across the whole study: Out of about 410 genotyped donors, about 80% belonged to the Caucasian-associated ancestry cluster.

PCR amplification relied on 60 Vbeta primers (plus 13 Jbeta primers). The table came from immunoSEQ multiplex PCR; TCRdb's copy has only in-frame clones and leaves some out. This table has 190,000 or so clones, 82% appearing once. Whole-study findings and limits: Productive status was seen about 90% or about 30% of the time for most TCR beta V segments in an earlier analysis. TCR beta chains numbering more than 150 were designated cytomegalovirus-associated.

The sequenced sample consisted of PBMCs. The receptor comes from a woman in her 50s in good health and CMV-seropositive. The chain combines TRBV18 with TRBJ1-5, with no clear D. As DNA, the CDR3 is TGTGCCAGCTCCCCGGGAAGCAATCAGCCCCAGCATTTT. Protein product: CASSPGSNQPQHF.